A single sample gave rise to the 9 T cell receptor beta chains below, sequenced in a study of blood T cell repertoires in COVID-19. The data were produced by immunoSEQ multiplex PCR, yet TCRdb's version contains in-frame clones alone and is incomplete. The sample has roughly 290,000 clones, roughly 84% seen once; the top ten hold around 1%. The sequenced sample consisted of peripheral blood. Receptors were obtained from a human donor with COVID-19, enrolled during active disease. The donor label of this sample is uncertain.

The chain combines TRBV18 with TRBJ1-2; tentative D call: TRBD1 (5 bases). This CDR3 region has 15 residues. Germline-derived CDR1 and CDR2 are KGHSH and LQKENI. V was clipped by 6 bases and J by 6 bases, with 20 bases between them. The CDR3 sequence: CASSPVVGTGDGYTF. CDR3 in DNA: TGTGCCAGCTCGCCTGTGGTTGGGACTGGCGATGGCTACACCTTC.

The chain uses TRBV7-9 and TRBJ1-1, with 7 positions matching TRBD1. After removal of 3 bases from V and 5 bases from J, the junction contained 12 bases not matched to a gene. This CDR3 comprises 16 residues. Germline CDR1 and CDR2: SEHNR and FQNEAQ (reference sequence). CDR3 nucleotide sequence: TGTGCCAGCAGCTTCGCCGTGATGTACAGGGGAACTGAAGCTTTCTTT. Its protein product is CASSFAVMYRGTEAFF. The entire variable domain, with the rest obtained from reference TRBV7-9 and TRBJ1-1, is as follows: DTGVSQNPRHKITKRGQNVTFRCDPISEHNRLYWYRQTLGQGPEFLTYFQNEAQLEKSRLLSDRFSAERPKGSFSTLEIQRTEQGDSAMYLCASSFAVMYRGTEAFFGQGTRLTVV.

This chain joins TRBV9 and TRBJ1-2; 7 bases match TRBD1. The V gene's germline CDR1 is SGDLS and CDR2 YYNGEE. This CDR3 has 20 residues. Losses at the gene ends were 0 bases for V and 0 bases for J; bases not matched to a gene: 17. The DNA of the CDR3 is TGTGCCAGCAGCGTAGCATATTCAGGGAGGACAGGAACCTCTAACTATGGCTACACCTTC. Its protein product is CASSVAYSGRTGTSNYGYTF.

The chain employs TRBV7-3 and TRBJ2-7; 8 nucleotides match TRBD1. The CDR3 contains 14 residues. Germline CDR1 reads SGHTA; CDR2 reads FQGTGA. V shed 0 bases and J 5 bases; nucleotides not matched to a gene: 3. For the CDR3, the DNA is TGTGCCAGCAGCTTAACCCAGGGGGCCAACGAGCAGTACTTC. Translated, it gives CASSLTQGANEQYF.

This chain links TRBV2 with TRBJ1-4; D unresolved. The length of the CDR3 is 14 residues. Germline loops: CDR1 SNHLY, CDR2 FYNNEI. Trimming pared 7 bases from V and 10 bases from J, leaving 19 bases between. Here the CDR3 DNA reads TGTGCCAGCAACTTCCCTCCGGAGGTTGGAAAACTGTTTTTT. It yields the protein CASNFPPEVGKLFF.

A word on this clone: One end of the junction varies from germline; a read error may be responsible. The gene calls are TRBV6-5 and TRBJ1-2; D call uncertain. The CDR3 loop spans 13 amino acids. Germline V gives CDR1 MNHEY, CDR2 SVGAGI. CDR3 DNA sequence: TGTGCCAGCAGTTACACCCAAAACTCTGGCTACACCTTC. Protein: CASSYTQNSGYTF.

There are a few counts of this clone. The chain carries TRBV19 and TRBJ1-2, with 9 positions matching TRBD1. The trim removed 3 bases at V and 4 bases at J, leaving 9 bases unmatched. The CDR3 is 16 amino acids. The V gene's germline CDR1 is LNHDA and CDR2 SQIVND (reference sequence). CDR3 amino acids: CASSIPFGQGSYGYTF. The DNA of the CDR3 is TGTGCCAGTAGTATTCCTTTCGGACAGGGGAGCTATGGCTACACCTTC.

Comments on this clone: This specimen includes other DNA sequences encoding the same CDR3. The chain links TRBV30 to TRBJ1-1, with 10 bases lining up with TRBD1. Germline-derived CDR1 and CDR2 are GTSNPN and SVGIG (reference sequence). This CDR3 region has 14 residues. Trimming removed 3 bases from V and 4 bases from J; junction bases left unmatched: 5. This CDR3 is CAWSRDRGRTEAFF. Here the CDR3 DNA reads TGTGCCTGGAGCCGGGACAGGGGCCGCACTGAAGCTTTCTTT.

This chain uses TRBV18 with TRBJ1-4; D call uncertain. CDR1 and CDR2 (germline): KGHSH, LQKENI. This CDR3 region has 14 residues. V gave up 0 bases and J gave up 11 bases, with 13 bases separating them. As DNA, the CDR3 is TGTGCCAGCTCACCACCTCCCTCCGGGAATAAACTGTTTTTT. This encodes CASSPPPSGNKLFF.